One and the same sample provided the 22 T cell receptor beta chains below, sequenced in a study of identical twins' blood T cells. TCRdb fed the 5' RACE reads into MiXCR, producing one record per CDR3 protein. The table has about 370,000 distinct CDR3 sequences, roughly 28% seen once. The sequencing sample was made of PBMCs. The receptors here all came from a woman between 18 and 50 years old in good health.

This clonotype has only a few counts. The chain is built from TRBV11-2 and TRBJ2-1; D possibly corresponds to TRBD2 (5 bases). Germline V gene data show CDR1 as SGHAT and CDR2 as FQNNGV. The V gene lost 2 bases and the J gene lost 2 bases, with 13 bases spanning the gap. CDR3 length: 16 amino acids. CDR3 region: CASSLISAGTYNEQFF. The DNA for the CDR3 is TGTGCCAGCAGCTTAATCTCCGCGGGTACCTACAATGAGCAGTTCTTC.

The V and J genes are TRBV13 and TRBJ1-4, with 8 positions matching TRBD1. This CDR3 is 15 amino acids long. V was clipped by 5 bases and J by 3 bases; unmatched bases: 5. Germline CDR1 reads PRHDT; CDR2 reads FYEKMQ (reference sequence). CDR3 DNA sequence: TGTGCCAGCAGCGTCCGGGACAGGCCTAATGAAAAACTGTTTTTT. Its protein is CASSVRDRPNEKLFF.

About this clonotype itself: Being one base from a much bigger clone, this may be a read error. This rearrangement joins TRBV3-1 to TRBJ1-1; no definite D call. The CDR3 is made up of 12 amino acids. Trimming removed 5 bases from V and 6 bases from J, with 10 bases in between. The germline gives CDR1 LGHDT, CDR2 YNNKEL (reference sequence). The CDR3 DNA reads as TGTGCCAGCAGCTATCCATGGGCTGAAGCTTTCTTT. Residues: CASSYPWAEAFF.

The chain uses TRBV20-1 and TRBJ2-1; D may correspond to TRBD1 or TRBD2 (6 bases each). Germline-derived CDR1 and CDR2 are DFQATT and SNEGSKA (reference sequence). Trimming shortened V by 5 bases and J by 4 bases, and 18 bases separated the two germline ends. The CDR3 is 15 residues long. CDR3 in DNA: TGCAGTGCTCTAACTGACGGGGGCCGGTACAATGAGCAGTTCTTC. Its protein product is CSALTDGGRYNEQFF.

The V call is TRBV5-1, the J call TRBJ1-1; 9 bases fit TRBD1. Losses at the gene ends were 4 bases for V and 3 bases for J; bases not matched to a gene: 7. Germline lookup yields CDR1 SGHRS and CDR2 YFSETQ. The CDR3 is made up of 15 amino acids. DNA for the CDR3: TGCGCCAGCAGCGGTACCGGGACAGGGTACACTGAAGCTTTCTTT. Amino acid sequence: CASSGTGTGYTEAFF.

At least ten counts were recorded for this clonotype. The chain recombines TRBV5-1 with TRBJ1-3; 9 bases line up with TRBD1. The CDR3 runs 14 residues. The V segment lost 2 bases and the J segment 4 bases; nucleotides outside the gene matches: 1. Germline CDR1 reads SGHRS; CDR2 reads YFSETQ. CDR3 coding DNA: TGCGCCAGCAGCTTCGGGACAGGGGGAAACACCATATATTTT. Protein product: CASSFGTGGNTIYF.

The rearrangement uses TRBV7-9 and TRBJ2-7; the match to TRBD1 covers 8 bases. Germline assignment: CDR1 SEHNR and CDR2 FQNEAQ (reference sequence). The CDR3 has 13 residues. With 5 bases clipped from V and 4 bases from J, the junction kept 4 bases outside the gene matches. The CDR3 coding sequence is TGTGCCAGCAGCAAAGACAGGGGATACGAGCAGTACTTC. Translated, it gives CASSKDRGYEQYF.

This clonotype was observed a handful of times. Germline is not matched at one junction end, which may reflect a read error. As DNA, the CDR3 is TGCAGTGCTATAGCGGGACTAGCCAAAAACATTCGGTACTTC. Translated, it gives CSAIAGLAKNIRYF. This chain connects TRBV20-1 to TRBJ2-4; 9 positions agree with TRBD2. CDR1 and CDR2 (germline): DFQATT, SNEGSKA (reference sequence). This CDR3 contains 14 residues.

The V gene is TRBV27, the J gene TRBJ1-1; D remains ambiguous. Deletions cut 6 bases from V and 0 bases from J, with 14 bases between. Germline V gene sequence: CDR1 MNHEY, CDR2 SMNVEV (reference sequence). The CDR3 covers 15 residues. CDR3 sequence: CASRRISTMNTEAFF. CDR3 in DNA: TGTGCCAGCAGACGGATTTCAACCATGAACACTGAAGCTTTCTTT.

This clonotype has more than one count but fewer than ten. The chain combines TRBV29-1 with TRBJ2-7, with D tentatively TRBD2 (5 bases). This CDR3 has 14 residues. V shed 6 bases and J shed 6 bases, with 21 bases lying between them. Germline assignment: CDR1 SQVTM and CDR2 ANQGSEA. CDR3 DNA sequence: TGCAGCGTAGCCCTTGGGGAGAGAAGAGGCGAGCAGTACTTC. Amino acid sequence: CSVALGERRGEQYF.

In this sample, this clonotype turned up a few times. The V and J genes are TRBV14 and TRBJ2-4, with TRBD1 identical over 8 bases. The germline V gene has CDR1 SGHDN and CDR2 FVKESK. V lost 1 base, J lost 9 bases, and 8 bases stayed unmatched. CDR3 length equals 15 residues. CDR3 in amino acids: CASSQVLGTGGIQYF. For the CDR3, the DNA is TGTGCCAGCAGCCAAGTGCTCGGGACAGGCGGCATTCAGTACTTC.

This clonotype appeared a few times. The chain links TRBV29-1 to TRBJ1-2; D is unclear. CDR3 length: 15 residues. Germline loops: CDR1 SQVTM, CDR2 ANQGSEA. V lost 4 bases to trimming and J lost 3 bases, with 18 bases between them. The CDR3: CSVVFWSAWDYGYTF. In DNA form, the CDR3 reads TGCAGCGTTGTTTTTTGGTCAGCATGGGACTATGGCTACACCTTC.

This clonotype was seen only once. V gene TRBV7-2 combines with J gene TRBJ2-1, with D perhaps matching TRBD1 (6 bases). V shed 0 bases and J shed 4 bases, with 13 bases lying between them. The CDR3 has 16 amino acids. Germline CDR1 is SGHTA and CDR2 is FQGNSA. The CDR3 spells CASSLAAGVKYNEQFF. Written as DNA, the CDR3 is TGTGCCAGCAGCTTAGCGGCAGGGGTAAAATACAATGAGCAGTTCTTC. Combining the CDR3 with reference TRBV7-2 and TRBJ2-1 gives the whole variable domain GAGVSQSPSNKVTEKGKDVELRCDPISGHTALYWYRQSLGQGLEFLIYFQGNSAPDKSGLPSDRFSAERTGGSVSTLTIQRTQQEDSAVYLCASSLAAGVKYNEQFFGPGTRLTVL.

In its sample, this clonotype was seen a few times. The rearrangement joins TRBV27 to TRBJ1-5, with TRBD1 as a possible D gene (5 bases). Per germline, CDR1 MNHEY and CDR2 SMNVEV (reference sequence). The ends were cut back, 2 bases at V and 2 bases at J, with 10 bases in the middle. The CDR3 is 15 residues long. For the CDR3, the DNA is TGTGCCAGCAGTTTACAGGGCGCGGGCAATCAGCCCCAGCATTTT. This sequence encodes CASSLQGAGNQPQHF.

The chain carries TRBV5-1 and TRBJ2-2, with D perhaps matching TRBD1 (6 bases). The CDR3 totals 15 residues. Between the trimmed V and J ends, which lost 6 bases and 8 bases, there was a span of 20 bases. Germline CDR1 is SGHRS and CDR2 is YFSETQ. CDR3: CASTTGTHLPGELFF. CDR3 DNA: TGCGCCAGCACAACAGGGACCCATCTTCCTGGGGAGCTGTTTTTT.

This chain connects TRBV11-2 to TRBJ2-2; the match to TRBD2 covers 7 bases. The CDR3 consists of 15 residues. CDR1 and CDR2 from the germline V gene are SGHAT and FQNNGV. V shed 7 bases, J shed 4 bases, and the junction held 9 bases outside the gene matches. CDR3 amino acids: CASIQAGRGTGELFF. The DNA of the CDR3 is TGTGCCAGCATCCAAGCGGGAAGGGGCACCGGGGAGCTGTTTTTT.

This rearrangement joins TRBV7-9 to TRBJ1-4; the match to TRBD1 covers 7 bases. V shed 4 bases and J 2 bases; nucleotides not matched to a gene: 4. CDR1 and CDR2 from the germline V gene are SEHNR and FQNEAQ (reference sequence). The CDR3 consists of 15 residues. CDR3 sequence (DNA): TGTGCCAGCAGCTCCCAGGGGGGGACTAATGAAAAACTGTTTTTT. It yields the protein CASSSQGGTNEKLFF.

CDR3 DNA sequence: TGTGCCAGCAGCGCGCGACAGGGCTCCTCTGGAAACACCATATATTTT. Amino acids: CASSARQGSSGNTIYF. The rearrangement links TRBV9 to TRBJ1-3; 7 bases fit TRBD1. Germline CDR1 SGDLS, CDR2 YYNGEE. Trimming took 3 bases from V and 0 from J; bases not matched to a gene: 6. The CDR3 has 16 residues.

The chain recombines TRBV2 with TRBJ2-2; TRBD2 might be the D (6 bases). V lost 6 bases and J lost 5, with 16 bases in between. CDR1 and CDR2 (germline): SNHLY, FYNNEI. CDR3 length equals 15 residues. CDR3 DNA sequence: TGTGCCAGCAGAACGGAGGGACTCTATACCGGGGAGCTGTTTTTT. Protein sequence: CASRTEGLYTGELFF.

This clonotype turned up a few times. V usage is TRBV6-4 and J usage is TRBJ2-1; TRBD1 is a possible D gene (7 bases). V lost 2 bases and J 6 bases, leaving 14 bases between the germline ends. CDR3 length equals 15 residues. The germline CDR1 and CDR2 sequences are MRHNA and SNTAGT. In DNA form, the CDR3 reads TGTGCCAGCAGTGACCAGGGGGGCAGGATCAATGAGCAGTTCTTC. As protein: CASSDQGGRINEQFF.

This clonotype was counted ten times or more. The rearrangement uses TRBV5-1 and TRBJ1-1; a weak D match, TRBD1 (5 bases). CDR3 length: 15 amino acids. Germline loops: CDR1 SGHRS, CDR2 YFSETQ. The ends were cut back, 1 base at V and 3 bases at J, with 13 bases in the middle. CDR3 DNA: TGCGCCAGCAGCTTGATAATTGGGGGGGACACTGAAGCTTTCTTT. Its protein is CASSLIIGGDTEAFF.

Worth noting for this clonotype: Given a much more abundant clone one base away, this may be a read error. The chain links TRBV3-1 to TRBJ1-4; D call uncertain. The CDR3 spans 16 residues. Per germline, CDR1 LGHDT and CDR2 YNNKEL (reference sequence). The CDR3 region has the DNA TGTGCCGGCAGGCGAATCCGCGGGTCAACTAATGAAAAACTGTTTTTT. Translation: CAGRRIRGSTNEKLFF. The variable domain in full, with the rest retrieved from reference TRBV3-1 and TRBJ1-4, is DTAVSQTPKYLVTQMGNDKSIKCEQNLGHDTMYWYKQDSKKFLKIMFSYNNKELIINETVPNRFSPKSPDKAHLNLHINSLELGDSAVYFCAGRRIRGSTNEKLFFGSGTQLSVL.